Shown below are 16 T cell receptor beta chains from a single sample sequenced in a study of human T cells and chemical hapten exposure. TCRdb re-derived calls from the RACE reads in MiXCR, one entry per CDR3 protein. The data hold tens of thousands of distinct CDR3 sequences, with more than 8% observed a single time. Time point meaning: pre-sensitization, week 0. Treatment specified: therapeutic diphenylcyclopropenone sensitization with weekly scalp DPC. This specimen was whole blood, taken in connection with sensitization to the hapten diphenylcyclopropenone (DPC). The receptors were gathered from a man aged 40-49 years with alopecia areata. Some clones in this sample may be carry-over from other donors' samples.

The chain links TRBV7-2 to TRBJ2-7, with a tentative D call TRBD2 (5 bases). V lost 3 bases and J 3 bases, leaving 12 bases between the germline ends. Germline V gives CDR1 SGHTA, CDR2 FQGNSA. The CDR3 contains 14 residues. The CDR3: CASSFKSGSYEQYF. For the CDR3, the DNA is TGTGCCAGCAGCTTTAAGTCGGGGAGCTACGAGCAGTACTTC.

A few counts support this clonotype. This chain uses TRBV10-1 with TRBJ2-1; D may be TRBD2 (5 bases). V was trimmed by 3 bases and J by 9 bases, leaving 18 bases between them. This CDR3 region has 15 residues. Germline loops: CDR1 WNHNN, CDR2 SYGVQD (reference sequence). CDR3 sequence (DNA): TGCGCCAGCAGTGATTTTTCAAGAGGAGGTACTGAGCAGTTCTTC. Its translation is CASSDFSRGGTEQFF.

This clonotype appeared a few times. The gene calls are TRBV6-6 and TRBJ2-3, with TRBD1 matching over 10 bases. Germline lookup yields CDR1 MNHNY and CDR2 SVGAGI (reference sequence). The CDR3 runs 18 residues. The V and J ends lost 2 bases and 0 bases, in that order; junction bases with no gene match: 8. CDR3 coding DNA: TGTGCCAGCAGTTACATCTCAGGGACAGGGGAAAGCACAGATACGCAGTATTTT. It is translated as CASSYISGTGESTDTQYF.

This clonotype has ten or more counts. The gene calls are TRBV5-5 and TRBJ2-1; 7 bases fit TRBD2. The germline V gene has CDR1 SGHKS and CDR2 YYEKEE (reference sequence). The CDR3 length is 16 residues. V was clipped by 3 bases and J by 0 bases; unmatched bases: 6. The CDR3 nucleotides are TGTGCCAGCAGCTCGGGACTATTCAGCTCCTACAATGAGCAGTTCTTC. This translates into CASSSGLFSSYNEQFF. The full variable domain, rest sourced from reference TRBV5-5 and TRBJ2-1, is DAGVTQSPTHLIKTRGQQVTLRCSPISGHKSVSWYQQVLGQGPQFIFQYYEKEERGRGNFPDRFSARQFPNYSSELNVNALLLGDSALYLCASSSGLFSSYNEQFFGPGTRLTVL.

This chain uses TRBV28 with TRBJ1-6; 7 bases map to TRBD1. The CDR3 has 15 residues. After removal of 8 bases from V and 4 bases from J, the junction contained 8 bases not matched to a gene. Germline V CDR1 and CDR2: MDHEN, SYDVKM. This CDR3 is CASSSTGVYNSPLHF. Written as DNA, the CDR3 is TGTGCCAGCTCCTCAACAGGGGTTTATAATTCACCCCTCCACTTT. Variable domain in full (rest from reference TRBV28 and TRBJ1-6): DVKVTQSSRYLVKRTGEKVFLECVQDMDHENMFWYRQDPGLGLRLIYFSYDVKMKEKGDIPEGYSVSREKKERFSLILESASTNQTSMYLCASSSTGVYNSPLHFGNGTRLTVT.

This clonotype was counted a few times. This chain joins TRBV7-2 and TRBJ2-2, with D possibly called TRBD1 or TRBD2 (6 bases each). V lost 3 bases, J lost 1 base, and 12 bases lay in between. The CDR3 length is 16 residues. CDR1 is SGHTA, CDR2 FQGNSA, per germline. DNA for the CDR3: TGTGCCAGCAGCTTTAGGGGGAGGAAGAACACCGGGGAGCTGTTTTTT. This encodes CASSFRGRKNTGELFF.

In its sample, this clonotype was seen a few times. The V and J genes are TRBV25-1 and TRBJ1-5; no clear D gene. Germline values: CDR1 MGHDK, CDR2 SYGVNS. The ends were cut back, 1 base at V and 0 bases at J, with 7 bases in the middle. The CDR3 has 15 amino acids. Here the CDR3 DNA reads TGTGCCAGCAGTGAATCGGGCCCTAGCAATCAGCCCCAGCATTTT. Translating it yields CASSESGPSNQPQHF.

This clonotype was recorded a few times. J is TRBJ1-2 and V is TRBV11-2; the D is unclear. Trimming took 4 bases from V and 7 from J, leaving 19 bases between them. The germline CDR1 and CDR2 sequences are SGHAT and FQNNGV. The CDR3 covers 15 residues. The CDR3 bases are TGTGCCAGCAGCTCCAGAAAACGCCGAGCCCTTGGCTACACCTTC. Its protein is CASSSRKRRALGYTF.

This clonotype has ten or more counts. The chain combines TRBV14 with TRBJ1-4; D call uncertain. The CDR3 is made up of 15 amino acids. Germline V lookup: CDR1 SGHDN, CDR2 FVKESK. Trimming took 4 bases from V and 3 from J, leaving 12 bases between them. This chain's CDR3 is CASSRQRSSNEKLFF. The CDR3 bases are TGTGCCAGCAGCCGCCAACGGAGCTCTAATGAAAAACTGTTTTTT.

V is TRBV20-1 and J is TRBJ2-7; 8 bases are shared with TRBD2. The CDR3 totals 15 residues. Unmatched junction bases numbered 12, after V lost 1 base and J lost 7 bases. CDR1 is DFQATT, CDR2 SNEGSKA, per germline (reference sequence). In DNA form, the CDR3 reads TGCAGTGCTAGAGGTGGACTAGCCCGTCTCGGAGAGCAGTACTTC. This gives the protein CSARGGLARLGEQYF.

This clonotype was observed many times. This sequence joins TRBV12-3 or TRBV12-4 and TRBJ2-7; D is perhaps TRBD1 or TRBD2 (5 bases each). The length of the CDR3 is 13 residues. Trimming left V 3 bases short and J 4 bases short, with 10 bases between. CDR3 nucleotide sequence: TGTGCCAGCAGTTTGAGCAGGGAGTACGAGCAGTACTTC. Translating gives CASSLSREYEQYF.

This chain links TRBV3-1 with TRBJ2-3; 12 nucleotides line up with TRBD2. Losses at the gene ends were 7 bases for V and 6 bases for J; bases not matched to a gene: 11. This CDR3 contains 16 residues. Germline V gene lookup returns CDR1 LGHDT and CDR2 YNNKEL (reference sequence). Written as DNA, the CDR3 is TGTGCCAGCAAGCCAAGAACTAGCGGGAGGCCCGATACGCAGTATTTT. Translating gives CASKPRTSGRPDTQYF.

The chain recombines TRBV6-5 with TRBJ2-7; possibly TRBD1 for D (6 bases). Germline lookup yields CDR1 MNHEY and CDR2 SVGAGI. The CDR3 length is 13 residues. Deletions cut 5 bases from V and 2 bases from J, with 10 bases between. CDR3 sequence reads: CASSRGITYEQYF. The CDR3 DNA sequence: TGTGCCAGCAGTAGGGGGATCACCTACGAGCAGTACTTC.

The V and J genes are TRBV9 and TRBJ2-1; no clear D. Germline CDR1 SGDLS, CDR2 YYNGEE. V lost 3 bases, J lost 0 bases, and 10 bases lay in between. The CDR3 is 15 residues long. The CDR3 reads CASSGAAVSYNEQFF. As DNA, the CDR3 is TGTGCCAGCAGCGGCGCGGCGGTCTCCTACAATGAGCAGTTCTTC. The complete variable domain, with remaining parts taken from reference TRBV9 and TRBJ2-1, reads DSGVTQTPKHLITATGQRVTLRCSPRSGDLSVYWYQQSLDQGLQFLIQYYNGEERAKGNILERFSAQQFPDLHSELNLSSLELGDSALYFCASSGAAVSYNEQFFGPGTRLTVL.

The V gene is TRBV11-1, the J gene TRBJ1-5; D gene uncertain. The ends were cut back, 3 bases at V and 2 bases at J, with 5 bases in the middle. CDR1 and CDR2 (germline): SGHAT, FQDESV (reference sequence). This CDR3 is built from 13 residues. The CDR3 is CASSLVGNQPQHF. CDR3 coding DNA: TGTGCCAGCAGCTTGGTGGGCAATCAGCCCCAGCATTTT.

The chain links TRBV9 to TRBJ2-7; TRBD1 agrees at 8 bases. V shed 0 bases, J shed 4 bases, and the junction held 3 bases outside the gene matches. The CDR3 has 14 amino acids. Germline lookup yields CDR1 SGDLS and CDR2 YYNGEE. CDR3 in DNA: TGTGCCAGCAGCGTAGCCCAGGGGGCTTACGAGCAGTACTTC. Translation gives CASSVAQGAYEQYF.